A selection of T cell receptor beta chains follows, all from one sample in a study of early T cells in non-severe SARS-CoV-2 infection. TCRdb recomputed calls from the 5' RACE reads with MiXCR, one row per CDR3 protein. The sample lists 70,000 to 85,000 distinct CDR3 sequences, 9% to 15% seen once, with about 6% in the top ten. The material sequenced was whole blood. The receptors were gathered from an adult who was a healthcare worker with PCR-confirmed SARS-CoV-2 infection or an uninfected control (not recorded which). Each CDR3 is given with its conserved first and last residue. D genes are given only for firm matches. Rows give clone size only sometimes, using once, few, many, or a class for an expanded clone.

TRBV7-9	TRBJ2-4	few	.	TGTGCCAGCAGCTTCGCGGGGACCAAAAACATTCAGTACTTC	CASSFAGTKNIQYF
TRBV4-1	TRBJ2-2	few	TRBD2	TGCGCCAGCAGCCAAGACGGGACTAGCGGGAGAGTATACACCGGGGAGCTGTTTTTT	CASSQDGTSGRVYTGELFF
TRBV6-6	TRBJ2-3	few	.	TGTGCCAGTTCGCGAGATGTGGGGGGTACGCAGTATTTT	CASSRDVGGTQYF
TRBV7-8	TRBJ1-2	few	TRBD1	TGTGCCAGCAGCTCTGTCCCGGGACAGGGGAGAAACTATGGCTACACCTTC	CASSSVPGQGRNYGYTF
TRBV20-1	TRBJ1-6	few	.	TGCAGTGCTAGAGGGGCAGGGAGCTATAATTCACCCCTCCACTTT	CSARGAGSYNSPLHF
TRBV5-1	TRBJ2-7	few	TRBD1	TGCGCCAGCAGCTTGAGTGGGACAGGGGGTTACGAGCAGTACTTC	CASSLSGTGGYEQYF
TRBV29-1	TRBJ1-1	.	TRBD1	TGCAGCGTTATACAGGGGATGAACACTGAAGCTTTCTTT	CSVIQGMNTEAFF
TRBV9	TRBJ2-3	few	TRBD2	TGTGCCAGCAGCTTCGGAAGGGCTAGCGGGAGAACAGATACGCAGTATTTT	CASSFGRASGRTDTQYF
TRBV20-1	TRBJ2-7	few	TRBD1	TGCAGTGCTAGGATACAGGGGATAAGCGAGCAGTACTTC	CSARIQGISEQYF
TRBV5-1	TRBJ2-3	few	TRBD1	TGCGCCAGCAGCCGGGGACAGGGCCTCACAGATACGCAGTATTTT	CASSRGQGLTDTQYF
TRBV6-2/TRBV6-3	TRBJ2-5	.	.	TGTGCCAGCAATCCCCGACTAGGTGGAGAGACCCAGTACTTC	CASNPRLGGETQYF
TRBV7-2	TRBJ2-7	.	TRBD2	TGTGCCAGCAGCCGGACTAGCTATATTGGCGAGCAGTACTTC	CASSRTSYIGEQYF
TRBV2	TRBJ1-3	.	.	TGTGCCAGCAATTTCGGGCCCGGAAACACCATATATTTT	CASNFGPGNTIYF
TRBV7-2	TRBJ2-1	many	TRBD2	TGTGCCAGCAGCTCCGGGACTAGCGGGAGGGCGGGCAATGAGCAGTTCTTC	CASSSGTSGRAGNEQFF
TRBV18	TRBJ2-1	.	.	TGTGCCAGCTCACCACGTTCCTCGCGGGATGGCGATGAGCAGTTCTTC	CASSPRSSRDGDEQFF
TRBV9	TRBJ2-1	.	.	TGTGCCAGCAGCCCGAGAAGAGGGGAGCCCAACCATAATGAGCAGTTCTTC	CASSPRRGEPNHNEQFF
TRBV6-2/TRBV6-3	TRBJ2-3	.	.	TGTGCCAGCAGTTCCCCCTCGAGAGATACGCAGTATTTT	CASSSPSRDTQYF
TRBV12-3/TRBV12-4	TRBJ1-5	.	.	TGTGCCAGCAGTCACGGGGCAGGGCAACAGCCCCAGCATTTT	CASSHGAGQQPQHF
TRBV5-4	TRBJ2-7	few	.	TGTGCCAGCAGCTCGGCAAGGAGTCGAGCCTACGAGCAGTACTTC	CASSSARSRAYEQYF
TRBV20-1	TRBJ2-1	few	.	TGCAGTGCTAGAGACGACAGGTCGCAAACCTACAATGAGCAGTTCTTC	CSARDDRSQTYNEQFF